This T cell receptor beta chain was identified during a study of cytomegalovirus exposure and HLA in healthy donors. Findings of the study overall: The study carried out a later analysis of TCR beta sequences. It associated 15,000 to 20,000 of them with specific HLA alleles at a false discovery rate of 0.05. CMV serostatus was the sole immune exposure data available. High specificity and sensitivity for cytomegalovirus status were reported for the classifier. Accurate predictions that matched the HLA-A and HLA-B alleles of most subjects were reportedly made from TCR beta sequences.

The PCR had 60 Vbeta and 13 Jbeta primers. Repertoires were generated with immunoSEQ multiplex PCR, while TCRdb's copy carries only in-frame clones and drops some. The sample contains around 150,000 clones, roughly 80% of which appear only once. Details on this clone: Its antigen is unknown.

From germline, CDR1 is SNHLY and CDR2 FYNNEI. The CDR3 has 14 residues. V was clipped by 8 bases and J by 0 bases, with 13 bases between them. The chain is built from TRBV2 and TRBJ1-1, with D possibly TRBD1 on 5 matching bases. The TCR comes from a human donor in good health. The material sequenced was PBMCs. The CDR3 loop reads CASPKTEMNTEAFF. The DNA for the CDR3 is TGTGCCAGCCCAAAGACAGAAATGAACACTGAAGCTTTCTTT.